The next 13 T cell receptor beta chains were all read from a single sample in a study of blood T cell repertoires in COVID-19. The table came from immunoSEQ multiplex PCR; TCRdb's copy has only in-frame clones and leaves some out. The profile shows roughly 120,000 clones, roughly 79% of them singletons. What was sequenced was peripheral blood. The origin of the receptors is a man between 70 and 80 years old with active or convalescent COVID-19.

The chain joins TRBV6-8 to TRBJ2-1; 12 bases are shared with TRBD2. V was clipped by 6 bases and J by 8 bases; unmatched bases: 11. The CDR3 runs 16 residues. Germline CDR1 MNHGY, CDR2 SAAAGT. CDR3 nucleotide sequence: TGTGCCAGCAGACCGTCCCTAGCGGGGGGGCGAGATGAGCAGTTCTTC. It is translated as CASRPSLAGGRDEQFF.

The J gene is TRBJ1-3, the V gene TRBV28; no definite D call. The CDR3 spans 12 residues. Germline V gene lookup returns CDR1 MDHEN and CDR2 SYDVKM. V was clipped by 11 bases and J by 0 bases, with 8 bases between them. CDR3 DNA: TGTGCCTCTCGGGACTCTGGAAACACCATATATTTT. It specifies CASRDSGNTIYF.

This clone has more than one count but fewer than ten. The chain employs TRBV7-8 and TRBJ2-2, with 8 bases aligning to TRBD1. V lost 5 bases and J lost 1; bases outside the gene matches: 9. CDR1 is SGHVS, CDR2 FQNEAQ, per germline. The CDR3 has 17 amino acids. In DNA, the CDR3 is TGTGCCAGCAGCCCGCGCGGACAGGGCCTGAACACCGGGGAGCTGTTTTTT. Translated, it gives CASSPRGQGLNTGELFF.

The J gene is TRBJ1-6, the V gene TRBV28, with D possibly being TRBD1 (5 bases). Germline V gene data show CDR1 as MDHEN and CDR2 as SYDVKM. This CDR3 is built from 12 residues. V was pared by 10 bases and J by 11 bases, with 15 bases between. CDR3 DNA sequence: TGTGCCACCGACGGTGGGGGGGCACCCCTCCACTTT. This sequence encodes CATDGGGAPLHF.

Worth noting for this clone: Other DNA sequences within the sample encode an identical CDR3. This sequence joins TRBV9 and TRBJ2-1; tentative D call: TRBD2 (7 bases). The germline V and J ends were trimmed by 0 bases and 0 bases, with 16 bases remaining between them. CDR1 is SGDLS and CDR2 is YYNGEE in the germline V gene. The CDR3 sequence is 18 residues long. The CDR3 sequence is CASSVVGLADSSYNEQFF. CDR3 nucleotide sequence: TGTGCCAGCAGCGTAGTGGGTCTAGCGGACAGCTCCTACAATGAGCAGTTCTTC.

In this sample, this clone turned up a few times. The CDR3 loop reads CASSADRYSYEQYF. The DNA for the CDR3 is TGTGCCAGCTCAGCGGACAGATACTCCTACGAGCAGTACTTC. The V call is TRBV18, the J call TRBJ2-7; tentative D call: TRBD1 (6 bases). The ends were cut back, 5 bases at V and 0 bases at J, with 11 bases in the middle. The CDR3 runs to 14 residues. CDR1 is KGHSH, CDR2 LQKENI, per germline.

This clone occurred once. This rearrangement joins TRBV5-4 to TRBJ2-7; 8 nucleotides agree with TRBD1. J was trimmed by 2 bases and V by 4 bases; bases with no gene match: 5. The CDR3 consists of 14 residues. The germline V gene encodes CDR1 SGHNT and CDR2 YYREEE (reference sequence). In nucleotides, the CDR3 is TGTGCCAGCAGCAAGGACAGGGAACCCTACGAGCAGTACTTC. It codes for CASSKDREPYEQYF.

This chain connects TRBV19 to TRBJ2-3; D perhaps matches TRBD2 (5 bases). There are 11 residues in the CDR3. Per the germline V gene, CDR1 is LNHDA and CDR2 is SQIVND (reference sequence). Trimming took off 10 bases at V and 6 bases at J, with 11 bases between the two ends. CDR3 DNA sequence: TGTGCCATCCCATTAGCGGATACGCAGTATTTT. It translates to CAIPLADTQYF.

The J gene is TRBJ2-7, the V gene TRBV11-3, with 8 bases identical to TRBD1. Losses at the gene ends were 5 bases for V and 4 bases for J; bases not matched to a gene: 4. CDR1 is SGHNT, CDR2 YENEEA, per germline. The CDR3 loop spans 13 amino acids. The CDR3 spells CASSKTGAYEQYF. CDR3 sequence (DNA): TGTGCCAGCAGCAAGACAGGGGCATACGAGCAGTACTTC. Drawing the rest from reference TRBV11-3 and TRBJ2-7, the complete variable domain is EAGVVQSPRYKIIEKKQPVAFWCNPISGHNTLYWYLQNLGQGPELLIRYENEEAVDDSQLPKDRFSAERLKGVDSTLKIQPAELGDSAVYLCASSKTGAYEQYFGPGTRLTVT.

This clone was counted between two and nine times. The chain links TRBV27 to TRBJ2-1, with 12 bases lining up with TRBD2. Trimming at V came to 4 bases and at J to 7 bases, leaving 5 bases not matched to a gene. This CDR3 is 15 amino acids long. Germline CDR1 reads MNHEY; CDR2 reads SMNVEV (reference sequence). The DNA for the CDR3 is TGTGCCAGCAGTTCTGCTAGCGGGGGGGGAAATGAGCAGTTCTTC. Protein product: CASSSASGGGNEQFF.

This chain joins TRBV11-3 and TRBJ2-3; 11 bases agree with TRBD1. V lost 2 bases and J lost 6; bases outside the gene matches: 10. Per germline, CDR1 SGHNT and CDR2 YENEEA. The length of the CDR3 is 17 residues. The CDR3 bases are TGTGCCAGCAGCTTATCGTTCGGGACAGGGGGGGCCGATACGCAGTATTTT. It codes for CASSLSFGTGGADTQYF.

This sequence joins TRBV5-6 and TRBJ2-7, with D possibly TRBD2 on 6 matching bases. Trimming cost V 3 bases and J 2 bases, with 9 bases left between them. This CDR3 contains 13 residues. From germline, CDR1 is SGHDT and CDR2 YYEEEE. The CDR3, as DNA: TGTGCCAGCAGCTCCGCGGGGACCTACGAGCAGTACTTC. Translated: CASSSAGTYEQYF.

The count of this clone is one. The chain joins TRBV7-2 to TRBJ1-1; D uncertain. The V end was cut by 2 bases, the J end by 2 bases, with 3 bases between. This CDR3 is 12 amino acids long. Germline V gene sequence: CDR1 SGHTA, CDR2 FQGNSA. DNA for the CDR3: TGTGCCAGCAGCTTACATAACACTGAAGCTTTCTTT. This codes for CASSLHNTEAFF. Looking up the rest from reference TRBV7-2 and TRBJ1-1 gives the full variable domain: GAGVSQSPSNKVTEKGKDVELRCDPISGHTALYWYRQSLGQGLEFLIYFQGNSAPDKSGLPSDRFSAERTGGSVSTLTIQRTQQEDSAVYLCASSLHNTEAFFGQGTRLTVV.